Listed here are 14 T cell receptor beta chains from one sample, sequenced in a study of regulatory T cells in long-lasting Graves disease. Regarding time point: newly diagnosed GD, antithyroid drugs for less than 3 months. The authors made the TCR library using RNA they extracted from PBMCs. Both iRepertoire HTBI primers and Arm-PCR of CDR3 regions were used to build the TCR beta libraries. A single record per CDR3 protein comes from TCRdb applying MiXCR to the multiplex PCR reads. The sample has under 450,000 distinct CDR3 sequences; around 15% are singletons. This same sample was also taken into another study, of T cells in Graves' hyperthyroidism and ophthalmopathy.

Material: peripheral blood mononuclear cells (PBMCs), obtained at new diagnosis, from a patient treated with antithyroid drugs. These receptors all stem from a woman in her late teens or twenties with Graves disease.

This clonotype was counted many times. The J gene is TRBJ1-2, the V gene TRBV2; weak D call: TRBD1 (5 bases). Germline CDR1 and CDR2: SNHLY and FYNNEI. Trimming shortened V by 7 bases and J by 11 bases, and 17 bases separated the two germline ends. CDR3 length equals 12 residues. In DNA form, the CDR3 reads TGTGCCAGCAAGAGACACGGGAGGGGTTACACCTTC. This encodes CASKRHGRGYTF.

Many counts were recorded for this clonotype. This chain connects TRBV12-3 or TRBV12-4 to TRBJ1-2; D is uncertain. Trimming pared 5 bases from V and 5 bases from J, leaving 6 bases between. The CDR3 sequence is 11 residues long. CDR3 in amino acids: CASSRLYGYTF. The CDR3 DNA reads TGTGCCAGCAGTCGTTTATATGGCTACACCTTC.

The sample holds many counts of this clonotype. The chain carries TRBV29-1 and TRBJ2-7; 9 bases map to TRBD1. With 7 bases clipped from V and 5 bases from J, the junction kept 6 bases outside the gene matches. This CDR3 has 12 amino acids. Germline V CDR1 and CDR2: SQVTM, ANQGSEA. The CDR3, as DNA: TGCAGCGCTGGACAGGGGCGGAACGAGCAGTACTTC. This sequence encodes CSAGQGRNEQYF.

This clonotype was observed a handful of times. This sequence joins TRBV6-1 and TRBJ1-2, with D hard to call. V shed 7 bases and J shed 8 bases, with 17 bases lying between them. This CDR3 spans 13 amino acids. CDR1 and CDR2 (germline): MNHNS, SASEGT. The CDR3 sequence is CASTTDPIKGYTF. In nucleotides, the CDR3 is TGTGCCAGCACCACAGATCCAATCAAAGGCTACACCTTC.

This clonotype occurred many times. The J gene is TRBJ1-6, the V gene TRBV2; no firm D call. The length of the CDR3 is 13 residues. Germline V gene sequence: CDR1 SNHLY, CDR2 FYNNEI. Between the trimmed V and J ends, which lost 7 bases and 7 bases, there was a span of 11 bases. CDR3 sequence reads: CASTRERNSPLHF. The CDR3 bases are TGTGCCAGCACCCGGGAGAGAAATTCACCCCTCCACTTT.

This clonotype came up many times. The CDR3 region is CASSSQGRVKDTQYF. CDR3 sequence (DNA): TGTGCCAGCAGTTCCCAGGGGCGGGTAAAAGATACGCAGTATTTT. The chain has TRBV2 and TRBJ2-3; maybe TRBD1 (6 bases). Per the germline V gene, CDR1 is SNHLY and CDR2 is FYNNEI. V gave up 5 bases and J gave up 5 bases, with 17 bases separating them. The CDR3 is 15 residues long.

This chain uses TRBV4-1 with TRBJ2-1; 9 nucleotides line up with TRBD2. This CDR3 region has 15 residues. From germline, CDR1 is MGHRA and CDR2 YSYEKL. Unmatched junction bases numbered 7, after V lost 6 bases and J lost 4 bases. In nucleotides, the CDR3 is TGCGCCAGCAGACTGACTAGCGGATTTTACAATGAGCAGTTCTTC. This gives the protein CASRLTSGFYNEQFF.

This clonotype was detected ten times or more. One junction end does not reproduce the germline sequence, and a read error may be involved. CDR3 in amino acids: CTSSALAGGPYEQYF. Here the CDR3 DNA reads TGTACCAGCAGCGCTCTAGCGGGAGGACCCTACGAGCAGTACTTC. The chain uses TRBV11-2 and TRBJ2-7, with 11 bases aligning to TRBD2. Germline V CDR1 and CDR2: SGHAT, FQNNGV. The CDR3 has 15 amino acids.

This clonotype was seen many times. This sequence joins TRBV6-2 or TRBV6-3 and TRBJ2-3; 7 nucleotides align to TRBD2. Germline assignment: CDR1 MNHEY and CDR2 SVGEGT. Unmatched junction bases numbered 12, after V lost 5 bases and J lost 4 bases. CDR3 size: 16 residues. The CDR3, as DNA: TGTGCCAGCAGTGAATCCCCGGGGGGTAGGTCAGATACGCAGTATTTT. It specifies CASSESPGGRSDTQYF.

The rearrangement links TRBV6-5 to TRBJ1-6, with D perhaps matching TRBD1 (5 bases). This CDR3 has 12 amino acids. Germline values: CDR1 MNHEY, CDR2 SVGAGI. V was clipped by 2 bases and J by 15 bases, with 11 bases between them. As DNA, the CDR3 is TGTGCCAGCAGTTACAGGGGAGATCTCCTCCACTTT. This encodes CASSYRGDLLHF.

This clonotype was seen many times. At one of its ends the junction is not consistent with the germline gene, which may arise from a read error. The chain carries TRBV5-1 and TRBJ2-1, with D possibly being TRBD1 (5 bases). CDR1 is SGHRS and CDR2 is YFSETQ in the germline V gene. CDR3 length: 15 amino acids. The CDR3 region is CASSLPRQGYNEQFF. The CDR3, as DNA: TGTGCCAGCAGCTTGCCGCGGCAGGGTTACAATGAGCAGTTCTTC.

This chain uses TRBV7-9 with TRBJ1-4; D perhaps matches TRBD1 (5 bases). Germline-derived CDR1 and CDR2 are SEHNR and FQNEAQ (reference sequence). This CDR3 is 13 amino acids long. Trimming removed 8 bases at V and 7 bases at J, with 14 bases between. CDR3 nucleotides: TGTGCCAGCGCCCCCGGGGGTGGTGAAAAACTGTTTTTT. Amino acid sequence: CASAPGGGEKLFF.

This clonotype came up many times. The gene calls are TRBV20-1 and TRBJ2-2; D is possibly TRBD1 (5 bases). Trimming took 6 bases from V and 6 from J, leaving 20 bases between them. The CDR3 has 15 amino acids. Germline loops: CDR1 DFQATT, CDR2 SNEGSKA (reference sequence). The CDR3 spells CSATTPQGRSGELFF. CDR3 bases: TGCAGTGCAACAACGCCCCAGGGAAGATCCGGGGAGCTGTTTTTT.

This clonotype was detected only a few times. CDR3 region: CASSAPTSGGLDTQYF. CDR3 coding DNA: TGTGCCAGCAGTGCACCCACTAGCGGGGGCCTGGATACGCAGTATTTT. The J gene is TRBJ2-3, the V gene TRBV12-3 or TRBV12-4; TRBD2 aligns across 11 bases. V was pared by 5 bases and J by 6 bases, with 10 bases of the junction left unmatched. This CDR3 spans 16 amino acids.